This T cell receptor (beta chain) derives from a study of T cell responses to AZD1222 COVID-19 vaccine. Study context: Pooled together were second doses at about 4 or about 12 weeks.

The protocol was immunoSEQ multiplex PCR, while the TCRdb copy is restricted to in-frame clones and leaves out a portion. The sample holds approximately 79,000 clones, 88% seen once. In the case of this clone: Its cognate antigen is unknown.

Study observations and caveats: The donors showed a predominance of white British ancestry and of females, with possible underestimation of clonal diversity. Baseline testing showed seropositivity in only a handful of AZD1222 recipients. Repertoire sampling was restricted to post-peak T cell response timepoints.

CDR3 length equals 13 residues. V lost 10 bases to trimming and J lost 4 bases, with 13 bases between them. Germline CDR1 is MNHEY and CDR2 is SVGAGI. The clonotype comes from an adult in good health. The J gene is TRBJ1-4, the V gene TRBV6-5, with D unclear. The material sequenced was peripheral blood, taken on day 0 of AZD1222 vaccination. CDR3 DNA: TGTGCCACCCGGGTCCTCGGTAATGAAAAACTGTTTTTT. Its translation is CATRVLGNEKLFF.